Shown below are 30 T cell receptor beta chains from a single sample sequenced in a study of Graves' ophthalmopathy and Graves' hyperthyroidism. RNA transcripts yielded amplified TCR beta CDR3 regions. An initial RT-PCR round employing HTBI primers preceded a second-round multiplex PCR. Via MiXCR, TCRdb re-called the multiplex PCR reads, giving one row per CDR3 protein. The repertoire holds 400,000 to 450,000 distinct CDR3 sequences, with roughly 21% as singletons. Source material: peripheral blood. These receptors originate from a woman aged 18-35 years with stable Graves' hyperthyroidism.

In its sample, this clonotype was seen many times. The rearrangement uses TRBV9 and TRBJ1-1; D call uncertain. The V end lost 1 base, the J end lost 0 bases, and 10 bases lay between the germline ends. The CDR3 runs to 15 residues. Germline V gene data show CDR1 as SGDLS and CDR2 as YYNGEE. CDR3 in amino acids: CASSVYPQLNTEAFF. CDR3 sequence (DNA): TGTGCCAGCAGCGTATATCCCCAACTGAACACTGAAGCTTTCTTT.

This clonotype was recorded at least ten times. The rearrangement links TRBV9 to TRBJ1-6; a weak D match, TRBD1 (6 bases). Germline values: CDR1 SGDLS, CDR2 YYNGEE. V lost 2 bases to trimming and J lost 9 bases, with 15 bases between them. The CDR3 consists of 15 residues. The CDR3 DNA reads as TGTGCCAGCAGCGTTGAATCAGGGGATCGTTCACCCCTCCACTTT. Protein product: CASSVESGDRSPLHF.

The sample holds many counts of this clonotype. This chain joins TRBV5-1 and TRBJ2-7; D not resolved. The CDR3 is 13 amino acids. Germline loops: CDR1 SGHRS, CDR2 YFSETQ. V was cut by 0 bases and J by 4 bases, with 8 bases left in between. CDR3 in amino acids: CASSLAGFYEQYF. The CDR3 nucleotides read TGCGCCAGCAGCTTGGCTGGTTTTTACGAGCAGTACTTC.

Ten or more counts support this clonotype. This chain connects TRBV2 to TRBJ1-2, with a weak D call TRBD1 (6 bases). Germline V gives CDR1 SNHLY, CDR2 FYNNEI. CDR3 length: 13 residues. Trimming took 10 bases from V and 2 from J, leaving 14 bases between them. The CDR3 sequence is CAMRTASNYGYTF. The CDR3 bases are TGTGCCATGCGGACAGCCAGCAACTATGGCTACACCTTC.

This clonotype was seen only a few times. This sequence may be a read error, since a much larger clone differs from it by one base. V usage is TRBV9 and J usage is TRBJ1-6; 7 nucleotides line up with TRBD1. Per the germline V gene, CDR1 is SGDLS and CDR2 is YYNGEE. The CDR3 is 14 residues long. The CDR3: CASSVQGGNSPPHF. The DNA for the CDR3 is TGTGCCAGCAGCGTCCAGGGGGGTAATTCACCCCCCCACTTT.

This chain connects TRBV11-2 to TRBJ2-3, with 10 bases lining up with TRBD2. Per the germline V gene, CDR1 is SGHAT and CDR2 is FQNNGV. J lost 5 bases, V lost 1 base, and 3 bases had no gene match. The CDR3 runs to 15 residues. CDR3 residues: CASSLGIAGGDTQYF. In DNA, the CDR3 is TGTGCCAGCAGCTTAGGGATAGCGGGGGGAGATACGCAGTATTTT.

This clonotype has at least ten counts. This chain connects TRBV6-1 to TRBJ1-1; no clear D. Germline values: CDR1 MNHNS, CDR2 SASEGT. V gave up 10 bases and J gave up 2 bases, with 14 bases separating them. The CDR3 runs 13 residues. The CDR3, as DNA: TGTGCCATTAAGGGCTCGGTTAACACTGAAGCTTTCTTT. This sequence encodes CAIKGSVNTEAFF.

Regarding this clonotype: This may stem from a read error, because a much larger clone lies one nucleotide away. Because the CDR3 is missing its conserved closing phenylalanine or tryptophan, this is likely a read error. CDR3 bases: TGTGCCAGCAGGCAGGGTCCCAGGAACTATGGCTACACCCTC. Its protein is CASRQGPRNYGYTL. The chain joins TRBV6-1 to TRBJ1-2, with D tentatively TRBD1 (5 bases). V shed 6 bases and J shed 2 bases, with 13 bases lying between them. The CDR3 is 14 amino acids. Germline lookup yields CDR1 MNHNS and CDR2 SASEGT.

This clonotype occurred many times. The V and J genes are TRBV5-1 and TRBJ1-3; D is undetermined. V lost 4 bases and J 0 bases, leaving 17 bases between the germline ends. The CDR3 has 17 residues. Per the germline V gene, CDR1 is SGHRS and CDR2 is YFSETQ. The CDR3 here is CASSLGPVTTSGNTIYF. Written as DNA, the CDR3 is TGCGCCAGCAGCCTCGGGCCAGTAACTACCTCTGGAAACACCATATATTTT.

This clonotype appeared many times. The V gene is TRBV10-3, the J gene TRBJ2-7, with TRBD2 matching 9 bases. The V and J ends lost 6 bases and 4 bases, in that order; junction bases with no gene match: 10. In germline, CDR1 is ENHRY, CDR2 SYGVKD. The CDR3 is 15 amino acids. For the CDR3, the DNA is TGTGCCATCAGGCCCAAGCGGGAGGATGGTTACGAGCAGTACTTC. It encodes CAIRPKREDGYEQYF.

In DNA form, the CDR3 reads TGTGCCAGTACCGAAGTAATTTATGGCTACACCTTC. This gives the protein CASTEVIYGYTF. The V gene is TRBV6-1, the J gene TRBJ1-2; D not certain. Germline-derived CDR1 and CDR2 are MNHNS and SASEGT. The V and J ends lost 9 bases and 5 bases respectively, with 13 bases between them. This CDR3 has 12 residues.

This clonotype was found many times. The rearrangement uses TRBV14 and TRBJ2-5; TRBD1 is a possible D gene (5 bases). Germline CDR1 SGHDN, CDR2 FVKESK. With 1 base removed from V and 8 bases from J, the gap between germline ends came to 20 bases. The CDR3 runs to 16 residues. The CDR3 reads CASSQGVGRAQGTQYF. The CDR3 DNA reads as TGTGCCAGCAGCCAAGGAGTCGGCAGGGCTCAAGGAACCCAGTACTTC.

This clonotype occurred many times. The chain joins TRBV11-1 to TRBJ2-7; possibly TRBD1 for D (5 bases). The CDR3 length is 14 residues. Trimming shortened V by 3 bases and J by 1 base, and 10 bases separated the two germline ends. Per the germline V gene, CDR1 is SGHAT and CDR2 is FQDESV (reference sequence). This chain's CDR3 is CASSFVGPSYEQYF. The CDR3 DNA sequence: TGTGCCAGCAGCTTTGTGGGGCCATCCTACGAGCAGTACTTC.

In its sample, this clonotype was seen many times. For the CDR3, the DNA is TGTGCCTGGAGTGTTCTGACCGGACAGGTTAATCAGCCCCAGCATTTT. Its protein is CAWSVLTGQVNQPQHF. The chain couples TRBV30 to TRBJ1-5; 7 bases match TRBD1. With V trimmed by 0 bases and J by 4 bases, 9 bases remained unmatched. Germline values: CDR1 GTSNPN, CDR2 SVGIG (reference sequence). The CDR3 spans 16 residues.

At least ten counts were recorded for this clonotype. The chain recombines TRBV30 with TRBJ1-1; D is possibly TRBD1 (5 bases). Germline assignment: CDR1 GTSNPN and CDR2 SVGIG (reference sequence). Trimming took 5 bases from V and 1 from J, leaving 14 bases between them. The CDR3 contains 14 residues. CDR3 residues: CAWDWGSSNTEAFF. The CDR3 nucleotides read TGTGCCTGGGATTGGGGCAGCTCGAACACTGAAGCTTTCTTT.

The V gene is TRBV4-1, the J gene TRBJ2-4; a possible D gene is TRBD1 (6 bases). V lost 1 base and J lost 0, with 16 bases in between. Germline CDR1 reads MGHRA; CDR2 reads YSYEKL. This CDR3 is 18 amino acids long. CDR3 DNA: TGCGCCAGCAGCCAAGGCTCACAGGGTCCTCTAGCCAAAAACATTCAGTACTTC. Amino acid sequence: CASSQGSQGPLAKNIQYF.

There are many counts of this clonotype. CDR3 in amino acids: CASSWVKAEAFF. The DNA for the CDR3 is TGTGCCAGCAGTTGGGTAAAGGCTGAAGCTTTCTTT. This chain joins TRBV12-3 or TRBV12-4 and TRBJ1-1; no definite D call. Trimming left V 4 bases short and J 6 bases short, with 9 bases between. The CDR3 runs to 12 residues.

This clonotype was counted at least ten times. The chain employs TRBV7-2 and TRBJ2-5; 8 bases are shared with TRBD1. V shed 1 base and J 0 bases; nucleotides not matched to a gene: 7. This CDR3 has 17 residues. Germline V gene data show CDR1 as SGHTA and CDR2 as FQGNSA. The CDR3, as DNA: TGTGCCAGCAGCTTAGGGGACAGGAGAAAGTACCAAGAGACCCAGTACTTC. It specifies CASSLGDRRKYQETQYF.

This clonotype came up many times. This could be a read error, since a much larger clone is one nucleotide away. This chain joins TRBV30 and TRBJ2-5; tentatively, D is TRBD2 (7 bases). CDR3 length: 12 residues. The V and J ends lost 2 bases and 4 bases respectively, with 8 bases between them. CDR1 GTSNPN and CDR2 SVGIG come from the germline V gene (reference sequence). This CDR3 reads CAWSRGGETQYF. CDR3 coding DNA: TGTGCCTGGAGTAGGGGGGGAGAGACCCAGTACTTC.

This clonotype was counted a single time. The chain uses TRBV27 and TRBJ1-5, with TRBD1 identical over 7 bases. Germline CDR1 reads MNHEY; CDR2 reads SMNVEV (reference sequence). The CDR3 covers 15 residues. V gave up 3 bases and J gave up 6 bases; unmatched junction bases: 8. The chain's CDR3 is CASSLGGGRVQPQHF. CDR3 DNA: TGTGCCAGCAGTTTGGGAGGGGGCAGGGTTCAGCCCCAGCATTTT.

This clonotype was picked up many times. The chain couples TRBV20-1 to TRBJ1-1, with D possibly matching TRBD1 (5 bases). Germline assignment: CDR1 DFQATT and CDR2 SNEGSKA (reference sequence). Trimming stripped 4 bases from V and 2 bases from J, with 11 bases between. The CDR3 is made up of 13 amino acids. In nucleotides, the CDR3 is TGCAGTGCTAATGAGGACACCAACACTGAAGCTTTCTTT. It yields the protein CSANEDTNTEAFF.

The rearrangement uses TRBV6-5 and TRBJ2-5, with D possibly being TRBD2 (5 bases). Germline CDR1 MNHEY, CDR2 SVGAGI. CDR3 length equals 14 residues. Trimming stripped 4 bases from V and 7 bases from J, with 16 bases between. Here the CDR3 DNA reads TGTGCCAGCAGTTTGGGCCTAGAGGCGGGGACCCAGTACTTC. This sequence encodes CASSLGLEAGTQYF.

This clonotype was detected ten times or more. The chain joins TRBV6-5 to TRBJ2-7; 8 bases are a match to TRBD1. This CDR3 is built from 13 residues. Trimming at V came to 2 bases and at J to 7 bases, leaving 4 bases not matched to a gene. The V gene's germline CDR1 is MNHEY and CDR2 SVGAGI. The CDR3 coding sequence is TGTGCCAGCAGTTACGGACAGGGAAGAGAGCAGTACTTC. Amino acid sequence: CASSYGQGREQYF.

This clonotype was detected many times. CDR3 region: CAWSGEKGYGYTF. Written as DNA, the CDR3 is TGTGCCTGGAGTGGGGAGAAGGGGTATGGCTACACCTTC. The gene calls are TRBV30 and TRBJ1-2; a weak D match, TRBD1 (5 bases). With 1 base removed from V and 5 bases from J, the gap between germline ends came to 11 bases. From germline, CDR1 is GTSNPN and CDR2 SVGIG (reference sequence). The CDR3 length is 13 residues.

This clonotype was seen repeatedly, ten times or more. The CDR3 reads CSVVAVGTYEQYF. The CDR3 coding sequence is TGCAGCGTTGTGGCAGTGGGAACCTACGAGCAGTACTTC. The gene calls are TRBV29-1 and TRBJ2-7; D unresolved. This CDR3 spans 13 amino acids. V was cut by 4 bases and J by 2 bases, with 12 bases left in between. From germline, CDR1 is SQVTM and CDR2 ANQGSEA.

This clonotype was counted a few times. The chain is built from TRBV10-3 and TRBJ1-2; D is ambiguous. This CDR3 spans 14 amino acids. Germline V gives CDR1 ENHRY, CDR2 SYGVKD. V shed 3 bases and J shed 2 bases, with 10 bases lying between them. The CDR3 loop reads CAISDSGSNYGYTF. CDR3 DNA: TGTGCCATCAGTGATTCGGGATCCAACTATGGCTACACCTTC.

This clonotype was counted at least ten times. This chain connects TRBV7-8 to TRBJ2-5; D assignment may be TRBD1 or TRBD2 (5 bases each). The CDR3 covers 13 residues. Trimming pared 3 bases from V and 5 bases from J, leaving 10 bases between. The germline V gene encodes CDR1 SGHVS and CDR2 FQNEAQ. The CDR3 region is CASSFGRDETQYF. The DNA for the CDR3 is TGTGCCAGCAGCTTCGGCAGGGACGAGACCCAGTACTTC.

As regards this clonotype: This clone may be a read error of a much larger clone one base away. The chain has TRBV29-1 and TRBJ2-7; D may be TRBD1 (6 bases). The CDR3 covers 13 residues. Germline assignment: CDR1 SQVTM and CDR2 ANQGSEA. The ends were cut back, 6 bases at V and 3 bases at J, with 15 bases in the middle. CDR3 nucleotides: TGCAGCGTGCTGACAGGAAGATACTACGAGCAGTACTTC. Its protein product is CSVLTGRYYEQYF.

This clonotype was observed at least ten times. The chain carries TRBV30 and TRBJ2-7; D is possibly TRBD2 (6 bases). Germline CDR1 is GTSNPN and CDR2 is SVGIG (reference sequence). There are 11 residues in the CDR3. The germline V and J ends were trimmed by 5 bases and 10 bases, with 15 bases remaining between them. In DNA form, the CDR3 reads TGTGCCTGGGGGGCCGGGACTTTTCAGTACTTC. It is translated as CAWGAGTFQYF. Combining the CDR3 with reference TRBV30 and TRBJ2-7 gives the whole variable domain SQTIHQWPATLVQPVGSPLSLECTVEGTSNPNLYWYRQAAGRGLQLLFYSVGIGQISSEVPQNLSASRPQDRQFILSSKKLLLSDSGFYLCAWGAGTFQYFGPGTRLTVT.

This clonotype was seen repeatedly, ten times or more. The V gene is TRBV7-3, the J gene TRBJ2-2, with 15 bases that match TRBD2. The CDR3 totals 17 residues. Losses at the gene ends were 5 bases for V and 6 bases for J; bases not matched to a gene: 7. In germline, CDR1 is SGHTA, CDR2 FQGTGA. The CDR3 bases are TGTGCCAGCAGCCGAGGACTAGCGGGAGGGCTCGCCGGGGAGCTGTTTTTT. It encodes CASSRGLAGGLAGELFF. The full variable domain, rest sourced from reference TRBV7-3 and TRBJ2-2, is GAGVSQTPSNKVTEKGKYVELRCDPISGHTALYWYRQSLGQGPEFLIYFQGTGAADDSGLPNDRFFAVRPEGSVSTLKIQRTERGDSAVYLCASSRGLAGGLAGELFFGEGSRLTVL.